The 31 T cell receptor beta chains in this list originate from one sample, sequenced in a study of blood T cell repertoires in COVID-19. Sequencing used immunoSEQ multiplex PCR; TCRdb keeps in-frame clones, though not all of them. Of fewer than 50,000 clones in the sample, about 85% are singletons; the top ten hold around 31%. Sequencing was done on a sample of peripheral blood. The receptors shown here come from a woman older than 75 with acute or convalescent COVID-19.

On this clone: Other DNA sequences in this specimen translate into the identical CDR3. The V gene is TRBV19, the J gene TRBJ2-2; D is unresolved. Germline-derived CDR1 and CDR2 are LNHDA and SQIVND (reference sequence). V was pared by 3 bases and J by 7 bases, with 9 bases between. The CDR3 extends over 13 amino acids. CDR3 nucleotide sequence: TGTGCCAGTAGTATCTCAGGCATCGGGGAGCTGTTTTTT. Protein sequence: CASSISGIGELFF.

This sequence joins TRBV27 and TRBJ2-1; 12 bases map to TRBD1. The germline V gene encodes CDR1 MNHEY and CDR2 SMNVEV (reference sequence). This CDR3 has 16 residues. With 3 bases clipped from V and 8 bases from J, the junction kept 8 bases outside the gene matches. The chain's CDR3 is CASSFYSGTGGHEQFF. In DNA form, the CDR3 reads TGTGCCAGCAGTTTTTACTCCGGGACAGGGGGCCATGAGCAGTTCTTC.

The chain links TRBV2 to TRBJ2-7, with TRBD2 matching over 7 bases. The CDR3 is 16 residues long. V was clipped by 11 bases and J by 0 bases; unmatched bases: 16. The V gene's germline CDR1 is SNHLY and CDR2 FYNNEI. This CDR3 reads CARWGGYGVGSYEQYF. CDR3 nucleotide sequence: TGTGCCCGCTGGGGGGGGTACGGGGTGGGCTCCTACGAGCAGTACTTC.

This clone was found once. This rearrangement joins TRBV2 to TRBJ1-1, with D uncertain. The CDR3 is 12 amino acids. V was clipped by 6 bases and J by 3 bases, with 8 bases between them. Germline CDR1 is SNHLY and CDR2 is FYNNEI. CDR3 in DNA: TGTGCCAGCAGATGGGAGGACACTGAAGCTTTCTTT. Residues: CASRWEDTEAFF. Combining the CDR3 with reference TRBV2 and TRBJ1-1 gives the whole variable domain EPEVTQTPSHQVTQMGQEVILRCVPISNHLYFYWYRQILGQKVEFLVSFYNNEISEKSEIFDDQFSVERPDGSNFTLKIRSTKLEDSAMYFCASRWEDTEAFFGQGTRLTVV.

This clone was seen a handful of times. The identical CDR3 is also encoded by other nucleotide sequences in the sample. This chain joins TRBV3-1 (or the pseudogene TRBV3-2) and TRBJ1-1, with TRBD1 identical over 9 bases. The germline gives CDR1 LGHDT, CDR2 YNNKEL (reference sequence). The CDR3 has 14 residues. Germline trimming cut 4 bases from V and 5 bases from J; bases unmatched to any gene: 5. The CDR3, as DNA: TGTGCCAGCAGCCTGGGACAGGGAGGTACTGAAGCTTTCTTT. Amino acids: CASSLGQGGTEAFF.

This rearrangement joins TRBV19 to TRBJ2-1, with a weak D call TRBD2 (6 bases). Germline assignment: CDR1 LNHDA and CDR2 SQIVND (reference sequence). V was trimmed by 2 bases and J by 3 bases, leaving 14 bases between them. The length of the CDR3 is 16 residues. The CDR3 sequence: CASSISTSRFYNEQFF. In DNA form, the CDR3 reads TGTGCCAGTAGTATAAGCACTAGCCGGTTCTACAATGAGCAGTTCTTC. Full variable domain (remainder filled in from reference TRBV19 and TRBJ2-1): DGGITQSPKYLFRKEGQNVTLSCEQNLNHDAMYWYRQDPGQGLRLIYYSQIVNDFQKGDIAEGYSVSREKKESFPLTVTSAQKNPTAFYLCASSISTSRFYNEQFFGPGTRLTVL.

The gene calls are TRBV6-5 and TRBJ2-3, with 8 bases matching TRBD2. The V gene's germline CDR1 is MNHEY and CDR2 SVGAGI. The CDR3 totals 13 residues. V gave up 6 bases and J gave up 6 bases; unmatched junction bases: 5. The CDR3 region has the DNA TGTGCCAGCAGAGTCCTAGCGGGTGATACGCAGTATTTT. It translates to CASRVLAGDTQYF.

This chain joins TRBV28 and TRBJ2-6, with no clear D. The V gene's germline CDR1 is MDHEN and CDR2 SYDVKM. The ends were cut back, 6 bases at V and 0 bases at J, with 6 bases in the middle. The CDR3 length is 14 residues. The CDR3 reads CASSEPSGANVLTF. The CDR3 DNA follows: TGTGCCAGCAGCGAGCCCTCTGGGGCCAACGTCCTGACTTTC.

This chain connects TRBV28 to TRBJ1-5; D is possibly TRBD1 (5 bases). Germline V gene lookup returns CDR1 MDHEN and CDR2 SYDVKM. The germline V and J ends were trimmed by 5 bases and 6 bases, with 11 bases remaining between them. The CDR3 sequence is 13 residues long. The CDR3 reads CASSTTRGQPQHF. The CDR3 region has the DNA TGTGCCAGCAGTACCACAAGGGGTCAGCCCCAGCATTTT.

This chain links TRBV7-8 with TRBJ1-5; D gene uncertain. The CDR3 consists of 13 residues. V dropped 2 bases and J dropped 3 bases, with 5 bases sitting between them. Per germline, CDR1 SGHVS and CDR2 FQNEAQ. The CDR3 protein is CASSLQVNQPQHF. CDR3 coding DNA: TGTGCCAGCAGCTTACAGGTCAATCAGCCCCAGCATTTT.

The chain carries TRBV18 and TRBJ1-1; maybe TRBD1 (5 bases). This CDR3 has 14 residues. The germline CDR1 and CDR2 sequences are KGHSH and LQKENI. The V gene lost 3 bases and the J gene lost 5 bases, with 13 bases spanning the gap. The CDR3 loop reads CASSPAREGTEAFF. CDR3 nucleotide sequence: TGTGCCAGCTCACCGGCGAGGGAGGGGACTGAAGCTTTCTTT.

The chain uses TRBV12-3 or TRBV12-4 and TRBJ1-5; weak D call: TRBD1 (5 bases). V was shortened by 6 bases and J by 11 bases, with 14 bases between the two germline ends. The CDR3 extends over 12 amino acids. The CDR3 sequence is CASSLGQAAQHF. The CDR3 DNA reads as TGTGCCAGCAGCCTTGGACAAGCAGCCCAGCATTTT.

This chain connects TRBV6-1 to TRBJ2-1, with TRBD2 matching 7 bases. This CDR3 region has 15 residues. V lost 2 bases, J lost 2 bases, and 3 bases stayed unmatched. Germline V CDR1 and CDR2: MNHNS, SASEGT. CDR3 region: CASSELSGAYNEQFF. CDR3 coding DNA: TGTGCCAGCAGTGAACTCAGCGGGGCCTACAATGAGCAGTTCTTC.

The CDR3 region has the DNA TGTGCCACCAGTGATTCGTGGACGGGACAGGGCCACACAGATACGCAGTATTTT. Protein sequence: CATSDSWTGQGHTDTQYF. The chain links TRBV24-1 to TRBJ2-3; 9 bases line up with TRBD1. Unmatched junction bases numbered 10, after V lost 2 bases and J lost 2 bases. CDR1 and CDR2 (germline): KGHDR, SFDVKD. The CDR3 is made up of 18 amino acids.

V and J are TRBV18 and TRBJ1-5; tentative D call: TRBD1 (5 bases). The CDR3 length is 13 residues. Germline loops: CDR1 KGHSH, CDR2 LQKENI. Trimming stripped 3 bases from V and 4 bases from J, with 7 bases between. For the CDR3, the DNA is TGTGCCAGCTCACCCGGGGGGAATCAGCCCCAGCATTTT. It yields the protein CASSPGGNQPQHF.

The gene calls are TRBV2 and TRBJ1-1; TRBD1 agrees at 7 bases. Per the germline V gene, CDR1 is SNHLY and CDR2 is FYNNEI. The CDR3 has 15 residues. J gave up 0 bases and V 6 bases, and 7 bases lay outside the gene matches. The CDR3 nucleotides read TGTGCCAGCAGCGAGGCACAGGGGTTGAACACTGAAGCTTTCTTT. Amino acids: CASSEAQGLNTEAFF.

Here the CDR3 reads CASSVGQSRNTEAFF. CDR3 DNA: TGTGCCAGCTCAGTGGGACAGTCGAGGAACACTGAAGCTTTCTTT. V and J are TRBV18 and TRBJ1-1, with 7 positions matching TRBD1. Germline V gives CDR1 KGHSH, CDR2 LQKENI. Trimming removed 5 bases from V and 1 base from J; junction bases left unmatched: 7. This CDR3 comprises 15 residues.

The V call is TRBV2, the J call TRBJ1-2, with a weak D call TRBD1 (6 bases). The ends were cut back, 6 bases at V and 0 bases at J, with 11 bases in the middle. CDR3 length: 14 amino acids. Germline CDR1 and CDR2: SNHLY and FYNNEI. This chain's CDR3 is CASRVGQSNYGYTF. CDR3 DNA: TGTGCCAGCAGGGTAGGACAGTCTAACTATGGCTACACCTTC.

CDR3 sequence reads: CASRDRDSSYNEQFF. DNA of the CDR3: TGTGCCAGCAGGGACAGGGATAGCTCCTACAATGAGCAGTTCTTC. This rearrangement joins TRBV6-5 to TRBJ2-1, with 8 bases fitting TRBD1. Germline trimming cut 6 bases from V and 0 bases from J; bases unmatched to any gene: 4. This CDR3 has 15 residues. Germline V gene data show CDR1 as MNHEY and CDR2 as SVGAGI.

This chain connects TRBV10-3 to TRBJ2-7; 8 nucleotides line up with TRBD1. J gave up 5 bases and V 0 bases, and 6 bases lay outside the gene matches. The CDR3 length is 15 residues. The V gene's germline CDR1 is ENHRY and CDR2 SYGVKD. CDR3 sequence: CAISESVTGVHEQYF. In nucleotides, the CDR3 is TGTGCCATCAGTGAGTCAGTGACAGGGGTCCACGAGCAGTACTTC.

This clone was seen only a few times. The CDR3 loop reads CASSQAGTRDHNEQFF. The CDR3 bases are TGTGCCAGCAGCCAAGCCGGGACTAGAGATCACAATGAGCAGTTCTTC. The chain couples TRBV7-9 to TRBJ2-1, with 8 positions matching TRBD2. This CDR3 has 16 amino acids. After removal of 5 bases from V and 5 bases from J, the junction contained 11 bases not matched to a gene. Germline V gives CDR1 SEHNR, CDR2 FQNEAQ (reference sequence).

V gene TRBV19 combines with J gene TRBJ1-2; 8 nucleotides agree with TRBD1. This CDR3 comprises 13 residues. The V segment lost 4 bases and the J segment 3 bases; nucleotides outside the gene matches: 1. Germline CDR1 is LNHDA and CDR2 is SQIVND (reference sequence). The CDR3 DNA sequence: TGTGCCAGTAGTAAGACAGGGGACTATGGCTACACCTTC. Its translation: CASSKTGDYGYTF.

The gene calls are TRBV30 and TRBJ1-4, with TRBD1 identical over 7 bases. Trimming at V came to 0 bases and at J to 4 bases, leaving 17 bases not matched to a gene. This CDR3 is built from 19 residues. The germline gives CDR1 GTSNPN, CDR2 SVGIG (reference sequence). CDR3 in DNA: TGTGCCTGGAGTGTACAGAGGGGGGACAGATCGATCCTTAATGAAAAACTGTTTTTT. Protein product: CAWSVQRGDRSILNEKLFF.

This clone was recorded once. The CDR3 DNA follows: TGTGCCAGCAGTTTTGGCAGTATCTTCACAGATACGCAGTATTTT. It encodes CASSFGSIFTDTQYF. The chain carries TRBV6-5 and TRBJ2-3; D not certain. There are 15 residues in the CDR3. The germline CDR1 and CDR2 sequences are MNHEY and SVGAGI. Trimming pared 4 bases from V and 2 bases from J, leaving 13 bases between.

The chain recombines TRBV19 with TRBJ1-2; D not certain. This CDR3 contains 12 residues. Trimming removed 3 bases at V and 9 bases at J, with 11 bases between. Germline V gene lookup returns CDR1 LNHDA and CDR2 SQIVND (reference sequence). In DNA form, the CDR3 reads TGTGCCAGTAGTATTGAGTGGAGGCGCTACACCTTC. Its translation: CASSIEWRRYTF.

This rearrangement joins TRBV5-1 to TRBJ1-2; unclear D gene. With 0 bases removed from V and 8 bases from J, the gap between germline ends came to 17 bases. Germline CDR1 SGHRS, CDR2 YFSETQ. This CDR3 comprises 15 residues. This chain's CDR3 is CASSLEAGVREGYTF. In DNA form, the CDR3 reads TGCGCCAGCAGCTTGGAGGCAGGAGTACGGGAGGGCTACACCTTC.

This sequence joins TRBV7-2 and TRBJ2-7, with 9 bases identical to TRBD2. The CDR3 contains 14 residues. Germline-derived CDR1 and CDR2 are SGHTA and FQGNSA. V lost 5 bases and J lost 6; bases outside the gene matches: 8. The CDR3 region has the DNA TGTGCCAGCAGCCGGGAGGGACTAGCTTTCGAGCAGTACTTC. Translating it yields CASSREGLAFEQYF.

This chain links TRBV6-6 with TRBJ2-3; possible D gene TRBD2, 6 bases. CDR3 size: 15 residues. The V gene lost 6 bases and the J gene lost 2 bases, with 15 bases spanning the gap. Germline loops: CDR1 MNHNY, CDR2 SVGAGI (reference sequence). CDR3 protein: CASSLLASDTDTQYF. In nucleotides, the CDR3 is TGTGCCAGCAGCCTCCTGGCTAGCGACACAGATACGCAGTATTTT.

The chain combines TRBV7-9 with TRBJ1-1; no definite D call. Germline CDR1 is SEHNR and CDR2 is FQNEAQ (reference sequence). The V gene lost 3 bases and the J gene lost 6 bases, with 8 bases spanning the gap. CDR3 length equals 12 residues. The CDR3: CASSLYGAEAFF. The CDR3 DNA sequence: TGTGCCAGCAGCTTGTACGGGGCTGAAGCTTTCTTT.

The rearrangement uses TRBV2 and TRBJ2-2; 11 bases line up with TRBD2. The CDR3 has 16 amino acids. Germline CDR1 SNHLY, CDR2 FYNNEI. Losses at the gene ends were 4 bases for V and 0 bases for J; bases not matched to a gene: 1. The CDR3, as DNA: TGTGCCAGCAGTGGACTAGCGGGAACGAACACCGGGGAGCTGTTTTTT. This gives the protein CASSGLAGTNTGELFF.

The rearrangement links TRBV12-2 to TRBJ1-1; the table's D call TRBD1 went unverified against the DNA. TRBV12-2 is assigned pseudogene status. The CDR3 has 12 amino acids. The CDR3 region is CASTEMNTEAFF. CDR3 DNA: TGTGCAAGCACAGAGATGAACACTGAAGCTTTCTTT.